Sequencing of this T cell receptor beta chain was carried out in a study of blood T cell repertoires in COVID-19 (dated by TCRdb to the early 2020s). About the full investigation: The collaborator samples originated in the United States, Italy and Spain and spanned the acute and convalescent phases of COVID-19. The prospective study material was composed of cDNA or gDNA derived from T cells, B-cell-depleted T cells, or PBMCs. The dataset comprised deeply sampled blood TCRbeta repertoires from subjects exposed to, actively infected with, or recovered from COVID-19. The repertoires were made available in a free public database intended to serve as a resource for research on the immune response to SARS-CoV-2. The samples were drawn from the first 160 participants of the ongoing ImmuneRACE study and from 1,254 subjects provided by 6 global collaborators. The sample metadata nearly always contained a de-identified subject ID, COVID-19 status, age in years and sex. Where available, HLA class I and class II types were obtained from metadata supplied by the sample provider rather than from assay-based typing.

Concerning this clone: Its antigen remains undetermined. No much larger clone is present one base from it, and per-base qualities are unavailable.

From its cysteine to its phenylalanine, the CDR3 spans 16 amino acids. Just CDR3 DNA is preserved here, 48 bases in frame from base 1. The germline V gene (reference sequence) yields LGHDT for CDR1 and YNNKEL for CDR2. Trimming accounts for 2 bases at V and 7 bases at J, while the number of junction bases matched to no gene is 9. TCRbeta CDR3 regions were amplified from genomic DNA using the immunoSEQ Assay, a bias-controlled multiplex PCR. Under the source paper's analysis protocol: The number of nucleated cells in each sample was estimated from the amplification of reference gene primers within the assay. To quantify the absolute abundance of each unique TCRbeta CDR3 rearrangement, sequence reads were collapsed and filtered. For each sample, productive Simpson clonality was calculated by taking the square root of Simpson's diversity index across productive rearrangements. Sourced from immuneACCESS, this table was stored by TCRdb with only in-frame sequences that have V and J called. A share of the clones is absent; for the studies checked, an unresolved V gene accounts for under half, and the remainder has no known explanation. V and J calls and clone size are those listed in that table; D and trimming were worked out from the DNA. The table for this sample lists over 200,000 clones; around 91% of them were counted only once. Of the sample, about 5% is held by the ten largest clones.

What the work shows at the level of the full study, not this receptor alone: Clinical and demographic metadata were provided uncurated, with the amount varying by source and participant.

Each collaborating institution followed its own protocols to collect whole blood in K2EDTA tubes. For TCRbeta analysis, collaborators shipped samples in one of three forms: frozen whole blood, isolated PBMCs, or DNA extracted from either of those sample types. The clonotype comes from a woman aged 40 to 50 with acute or convalescent COVID-19. Here the chain combines TRBV3-1 (or the pseudogene TRBV3-2) and TRBJ2-1, with 9 bases aligning to TRBD2. The source material was peripheral blood. The DNA sequence is given as TGTGCCAGCAGCCAACGCGCGAGCGGGGGGAGGAATGAGCAGTTCTTC. Its protein is CASSQRASGGRNEQFF.